A single sample gave rise to the 24 T cell receptor beta chains below, sequenced in a study of blood T cell repertoires in COVID-19. Sequencing used immunoSEQ multiplex PCR; TCRdb keeps in-frame clones, though not all of them. The profile shows more than 90,000 clones, 86% of them singletons. Sequencing was done on a sample of peripheral blood. The source of these receptors is a man in his forties or fifties with acute or convalescent COVID-19.

V usage is TRBV30 and J usage is TRBJ1-4; 7 bases map to TRBD1. Germline V gene sequence: CDR1 GTSNPN, CDR2 SVGIG (reference sequence). This CDR3 region has 13 residues. V trimming: 4 bases; J trimming: 8 bases; junction bases outside the gene matches: 7. CDR3 amino acids: CAWKRDSLEKLFF. As DNA, the CDR3 is TGTGCCTGGAAACGGGACAGCTTAGAAAAACTGTTTTTT. Drawing the rest from reference TRBV30 and TRBJ1-4, the complete variable domain is SQTIHQWPATLVQPVGSPLSLECTVEGTSNPNLYWYRQAAGRGLQLLFYSVGIGQISSEVPQNLSASRPQDRQFILSSKKLLLSDSGFYLCAWKRDSLEKLFFGSGTQLSVL.

A word on this clone: This may be a read error, as it is one base from a much larger clone. The genes are TRBV7-9 and TRBJ2-1; 8 bases are a match to TRBD2. CDR3 length: 16 amino acids. Germline CDR1 is SEHNR and CDR2 is FQNEAQ (reference sequence). DNA for the CDR3: TGTGCCAGCAGCTCAGGAGCGGGAGCTTCGGGGAATGGGCAGTTCTTC. Translation: CASSSGAGASGNGQFF.

The chain is built from TRBV27 and TRBJ1-5, with 8 bases identical to TRBD1. Per the germline V gene, CDR1 is MNHEY and CDR2 is SMNVEV (reference sequence). The length of the CDR3 is 14 residues. The trim removed 6 bases at V and 13 bases at J, leaving 14 bases unmatched. This CDR3 is CASRTGTGAIVQHF. DNA for the CDR3: TGTGCCAGCAGAACCGGGACAGGAGCCATTGTGCAGCATTTT.

The chain uses TRBV27 and TRBJ1-2; D gene ambiguous. The CDR3 covers 11 residues. CDR1 is MNHEY and CDR2 is SMNVEV in the germline V gene (reference sequence). V was trimmed by 8 bases and J by 3 bases, leaving 7 bases between them. Written as DNA, the CDR3 is TGTGCCAGCGGGAGGGACTATGGCTACACCTTC. Translating it yields CASGRDYGYTF.

The chain couples TRBV7-8 to TRBJ1-1; 7 bases match TRBD1. V shed 4 bases and J 4 bases; nucleotides not matched to a gene: 6. The CDR3 is made up of 14 amino acids. Per the germline V gene, CDR1 is SGHVS and CDR2 is FQNEAQ. The CDR3 nucleotides are TGTGCCAGCAGCTCAACAGGGGCCTCCACTGAAGCTTTCTTT. It codes for CASSSTGASTEAFF.

The genes are TRBV30 and TRBJ1-5, with a possible D match to TRBD1 (6 bases). From germline, CDR1 is GTSNPN and CDR2 SVGIG (reference sequence). Trimming removed 0 bases at V and 3 bases at J, with 12 bases between. The CDR3 runs 15 residues. For the CDR3, the DNA is TGTGCCTGGAGTGTAGGGGCAGGGGCCAATCAGCCCCAGCATTTT. Its translation is CAWSVGAGANQPQHF.

The gene calls are TRBV5-1 and TRBJ2-3; 12 nucleotides agree with TRBD2. The CDR3 totals 16 residues. Germline-derived CDR1 and CDR2 are SGHRS and YFSETQ. Trimming at V came to 3 bases and at J to 4 bases, leaving 6 bases not matched to a gene. CDR3 sequence reads: CASSSILAGGADTQYF. In nucleotides, the CDR3 is TGCGCCAGCAGCTCCATACTAGCGGGAGGTGCAGATACGCAGTATTTT.

This chain joins TRBV29-1 and TRBJ2-3, with a tentative D call TRBD2 (6 bases). Germline V CDR1 and CDR2: SQVTM, ANQGSEA. The CDR3 covers 14 residues. V dropped 6 bases and J dropped 1 base, with 14 bases sitting between them. The DNA of the CDR3 is TGCAGCGTCGGGACTCCCTACGGCACAGATACGCAGTATTTT. Translated, it gives CSVGTPYGTDTQYF.

The V and J genes are TRBV7-9 and TRBJ2-5, with 8 bases aligning to TRBD2. CDR1 is SEHNR and CDR2 is FQNEAQ in the germline V gene (reference sequence). The CDR3 is 16 amino acids. V gave up 2 bases and J gave up 3 bases; unmatched junction bases: 8. CDR3 in amino acids: CASSLRPAGVEETQYF. CDR3 DNA: TGTGCCAGCAGCTTAAGGCCAGCGGGAGTGGAAGAGACCCAGTACTTC.

The rearrangement joins TRBV3-1 (or the pseudogene TRBV3-2) to TRBJ2-1; 12 bases agree with TRBD2. The V gene's germline CDR1 is LGHDT and CDR2 YNNKEL (reference sequence). The CDR3 loop spans 16 amino acids. Trimming removed 5 bases from V and 6 bases from J; junction bases left unmatched: 8. CDR3 loop: CASSFPSGGASNEQFF. The CDR3 nucleotides read TGTGCCAGCAGCTTTCCTAGCGGGGGGGCCTCCAATGAGCAGTTCTTC.

The rearrangement links TRBV18 to TRBJ2-5; TRBD2 matches at 10 bases. CDR1 KGHSH and CDR2 LQKENI come from the germline V gene. This CDR3 is 15 amino acids long. Losses at the gene ends were 5 bases for V and 5 bases for J; bases not matched to a gene: 8. CDR3 sequence (DNA): TGTGCCAGCTCAACTCTGGGACTAGCGAGGGAGACCCAGTACTTC. Translated: CASSTLGLARETQYF.

This chain uses TRBV12-5 with TRBJ1-2; D call uncertain. The CDR3 is 14 amino acids. V was clipped by 1 base and J by 4 bases, with 10 bases between them. In germline, CDR1 is LGHNT, CDR2 FRNRAP. The CDR3 DNA sequence: TGTGCTAGTGGTTTGGGGCGGGCAAGCTATGGCTACACCTTC. Amino acid sequence: CASGLGRASYGYTF.

CDR3 amino acids: CASSTRTSGGDEQFF. CDR3 nucleotides: TGTGCCAGCAGTACCAGGACTAGCGGAGGGGATGAGCAGTTCTTC. The gene calls are TRBV6-2 or TRBV6-3 and TRBJ2-1; 10 positions agree with TRBD2. The germline V gene has CDR1 MNHEY and CDR2 SVGEGT. V lost 5 bases, J lost 8 bases, and 9 bases stayed unmatched. This CDR3 region has 15 residues.

The chain combines TRBV7-8 with TRBJ1-2, with D possibly being TRBD1 (6 bases). Germline CDR1 is SGHVS and CDR2 is FQNEAQ. The CDR3 is 16 residues long. The germline V and J ends were trimmed by 2 bases and 1 base, with 14 bases remaining between them. The CDR3 bases are TGTGCCAGCAGCTTATCCCGGACAGCGAATAACTATGGCTACACCTTC. Translation gives CASSLSRTANNYGYTF.

The chain has TRBV30 and TRBJ1-2; 8 bases match TRBD1. The ends lost 3 bases at V and 3 bases at J; junction bases unmatched: 9. The CDR3 has 15 amino acids. In germline, CDR1 is GTSNPN, CDR2 SVGIG (reference sequence). The CDR3: CAWSRGQGMDYGYTF. Written as DNA, the CDR3 is TGTGCCTGGAGCCGAGGACAGGGAATGGACTATGGCTACACCTTC.

The chain combines TRBV6-6 with TRBJ2-7, with 7 bases aligning to TRBD1. With 6 bases clipped from V and 0 bases from J, the junction kept 8 bases outside the gene matches. The CDR3 contains 15 residues. Germline CDR1 and CDR2: MNHNY and SVGAGI (reference sequence). In DNA form, the CDR3 reads TGTGCCAGCAGCCCCCATCGACAGGGCTCCTACGAGCAGTACTTC. Translated, it gives CASSPHRQGSYEQYF.

The V and J genes are TRBV11-1 and TRBJ1-1; TRBD1 might be the D (6 bases). The CDR3 runs to 14 residues. Germline assignment: CDR1 SGHAT and CDR2 FQDESV (reference sequence). Deletions cut 4 bases from V and 6 bases from J, with 15 bases between. CDR3 protein: CASSSYRVSSEAFF. CDR3 DNA sequence: TGTGCCAGCAGCTCATACAGGGTATCGTCTGAAGCTTTCTTT.

This clone was seen more than once but under ten times. The V call is TRBV6-2 or TRBV6-3, the J call TRBJ1-1; D is uncertain. The CDR3 extends over 12 amino acids. Trimming pared 2 bases from V and 10 bases from J, leaving 11 bases between. The V gene's germline CDR1 is MNHEY and CDR2 SVGEGT. The DNA of the CDR3 is TGTGCCAGCAGTTACCAACATCTTTCAGCTTTCTTT. This sequence encodes CASSYQHLSAFF.

The gene calls are TRBV4-1 and TRBJ2-4; TRBD1 matches 7 bases. The CDR3 loop spans 17 amino acids. V was clipped by 4 bases and J by 1 base; unmatched bases: 10. Germline CDR1 is MGHRA and CDR2 is YSYEKL. CDR3 loop: CASSLLQGEGAKNIQYF. The CDR3 DNA reads TGCGCCAGCAGCCTCTTGCAGGGGGAAGGGGCCAAAAACATTCAGTACTTC.

This clone appeared a few times. V usage is TRBV7-8 and J usage is TRBJ2-3; 7 bases align to TRBD2. This CDR3 region has 15 residues. V lost 3 bases and J lost 1; bases outside the gene matches: 4. Germline V CDR1 and CDR2: SGHVS, FQNEAQ. Here the CDR3 DNA reads TGTGCCAGCAGCTTTTCTGGGGGGGGCACAGATACGCAGTATTTT. Protein: CASSFSGGGTDTQYF.

The chain joins TRBV7-9 to TRBJ2-6, with 9 bases matching TRBD1. Germline V gene data show CDR1 as SEHNR and CDR2 as FQNEAQ (reference sequence). The V segment lost 3 bases and the J segment 2 bases; nucleotides outside the gene matches: 8. The CDR3 runs to 18 residues. In DNA form, the CDR3 reads TGTGCCAGCAGCTTGGGGACAGGGCAAGGAACTGGGGCCAACGTCCTGACTTTC. It yields the protein CASSLGTGQGTGANVLTF.

This chain uses TRBV6-5 with TRBJ1-1; 8 bases align to TRBD1. This CDR3 has 16 amino acids. The germline CDR1 and CDR2 sequences are MNHEY and SVGAGI. The junction had 8 bases not matched to a gene; V was cut back by 4 bases and J by 1 base. The CDR3 region is CASSLGMGQENTEAFF. The CDR3 DNA sequence: TGTGCCAGCAGTTTGGGGATGGGACAGGAGAACACTGAAGCTTTCTTT.

The CDR3 DNA reads as TGTGCCTCAGGACAGCTAGGGTACACTGAAGCTTTCTTT. It translates to CASGQLGYTEAFF. The chain is built from TRBV30 and TRBJ1-1; maybe TRBD1 (6 bases). Germline CDR1 GTSNPN, CDR2 SVGIG (reference sequence). The V end was cut by 7 bases, the J end by 3 bases, with 15 bases between. The CDR3 covers 13 residues.

The V gene is TRBV10-1, the J gene TRBJ1-5; unclear D gene. The CDR3 is made up of 13 amino acids. Germline values: CDR1 WNHNN, CDR2 SYGVQD (reference sequence). Trimming shortened V by 8 bases and J by 4 bases, and 12 bases separated the two germline ends. The CDR3 region has the DNA TGCGCCAGCCTCGGACGGGAAAATCAGCCCCAGCATTTT. Its protein is CASLGRENQPQHF.